This T cell receptor beta chain was identified in a study of OX40 agonist ivuxolimab in advanced cancers. Study summary: Patients received ivuxolimab, an agonistic anti-OX40 (CD134) antibody.

Findings and limits, study-wide: Clonal expansion was among the lowest in partial responders at 0.1-3.0 mg/kg, especially CD8+.

On this clone: Its antigen is unknown.

Trimming at V came to 3 bases and at J to 7 bases, leaving 5 bases not matched to a gene. The CDR3 loop spans 16 amino acids. The germline V gene has CDR1 SEHNR and CDR2 FQNEAQ (reference sequence). The method was immunoSEQ multiplex PCR; TCRdb's version includes in-frame clones alone and lacks a portion of them. The table has 75,000 to 100,000 clones, about 91% seen once. Patients were excluded for autoimmune disease history or systemic immunosuppression. The sequence came from an adult with an advanced solid tumor such as melanoma, head and neck, liver or kidney cancer. Here the sequenced sample was CD4+ or CD8+ T cells sorted from blood, taken in a trial of the OX40 agonist ivuxolimab. This chain uses TRBV7-9 with TRBJ2-2; 13 bases fit TRBD2. CDR3 region: CASSFGTSGTHGELFF. The CDR3 nucleotides are TGTGCCAGCAGCTTTGGGACTAGCGGGACTCACGGGGAGCTGTTTTTT.